This T cell receptor (beta chain) was identified during a study of T cells expressing NK-cell markers. Looking at the study overall: The authors derived TCR beta repertoires from sorted CD3+CD56+NKG2C+, CD3+CD56+NKG2C- and CD3+CD56-NKG2C+ T cells.

TCRdb re-analyzed the 5' RACE reads; it lists each CDR3 protein once, without DNA. The sample totals approximately 550,000 distinct CDR3 sequences. CDR3 size: 17 residues. Germline-derived CDR1 and CDR2 are SGHRS and YFSETQ. The chain carries TRBV5-1 and TRBJ2-3; as DNA is missing, the TRBD2 call by TCRdb cannot be tested. Sequenced material: blood T cells: a sorted CD56 or NKG2C T cell subset, CD4+ or CD8+ T cells, or bulk PBMC T cells (not recorded which). This clonotype originated in a man aged 18 to 35 in good health. CDR3 region: CASSLGPSSGSTDTQYF.